The present T cell receptor beta chain was sequenced within a study of CD8 T cells in Susac syndrome. Sequencing of TCR beta was carried out in blood CD8+ and CD4+ T cells. The multiple sclerosis controls were treatment-naive patients affected by stable or active relapsing-remitting disease. TEMRA cells were FACS-enriched, with CD8+ and CD4+ T cells isolated negatively. An amount of RNA that ranged from about 0.45 to 1 ug was reverse transcribed with random hexamers. The authors amplified TCR beta CDR3 across 54 Vbeta and 13 Jbeta using immunoSEQ multiplex PCR. TCRdb independently ran MiXCR on the immunoSEQ multiplex PCR reads; one entry per CDR3 protein. The table records about 430,000 distinct CDR3 sequences, roughly 85% of them present only once. This CDR3 has 15 residues. V lost 0 bases and J lost 4, with 10 bases in between. The germline CDR1 and CDR2 sequences are SGHVS and FNYEAQ.

The TCR comes from a human donor with multiple sclerosis. Sequences were obtained from CD8+ T cells from PBMCs. The chain uses TRBV7-6 and TRBJ1-3; the D gene is possibly TRBD1 (6 bases). CDR3 nucleotides: TGTGCCAGCAGCTTAGCGTGGGGGCCCGGAAACACCATATATTTT. Translated: CASSLAWGPGNTIYF. Supplemented by reference TRBV7-6 and TRBJ1-3, the full variable domain reads GAGVSQSPRYKVTKRGQDVALRCDPISGHVSLYWYRQALGQGPEFLTYFNYEAQQDKSGLPNDRFSAERPEGSISTLTIQRTEQRDSAMYRCASSLAWGPGNTIYFGEGSWLTVV.